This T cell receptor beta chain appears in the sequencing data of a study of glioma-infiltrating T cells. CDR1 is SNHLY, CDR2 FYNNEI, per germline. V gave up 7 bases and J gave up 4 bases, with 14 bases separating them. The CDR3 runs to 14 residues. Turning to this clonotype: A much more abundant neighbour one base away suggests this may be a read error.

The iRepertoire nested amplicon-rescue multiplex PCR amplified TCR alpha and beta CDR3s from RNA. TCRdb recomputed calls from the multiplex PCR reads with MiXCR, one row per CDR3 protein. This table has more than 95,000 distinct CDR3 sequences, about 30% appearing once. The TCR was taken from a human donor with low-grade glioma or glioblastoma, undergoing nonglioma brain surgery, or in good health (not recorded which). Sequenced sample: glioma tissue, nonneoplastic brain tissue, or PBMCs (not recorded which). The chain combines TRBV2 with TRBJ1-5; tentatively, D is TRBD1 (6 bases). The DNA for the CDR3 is TGTGCCAGCAAAGTGGGGGCGCCGAATCAGCCCCAGCATTTT. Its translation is CASKVGAPNQPQHF.